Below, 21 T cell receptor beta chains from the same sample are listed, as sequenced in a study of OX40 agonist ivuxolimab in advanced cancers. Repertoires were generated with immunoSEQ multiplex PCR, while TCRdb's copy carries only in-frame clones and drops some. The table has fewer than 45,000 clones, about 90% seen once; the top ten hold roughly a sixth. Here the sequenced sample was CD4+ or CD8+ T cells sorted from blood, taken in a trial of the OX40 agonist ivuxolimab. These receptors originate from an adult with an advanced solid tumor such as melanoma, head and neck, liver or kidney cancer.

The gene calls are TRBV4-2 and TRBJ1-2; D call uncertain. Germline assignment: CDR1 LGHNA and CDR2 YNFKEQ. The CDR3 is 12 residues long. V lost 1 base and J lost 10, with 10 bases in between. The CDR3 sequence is CASSQGPADYTF. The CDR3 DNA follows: TGTGCCAGCAGCCAAGGACCAGCTGACTACACCTTC.

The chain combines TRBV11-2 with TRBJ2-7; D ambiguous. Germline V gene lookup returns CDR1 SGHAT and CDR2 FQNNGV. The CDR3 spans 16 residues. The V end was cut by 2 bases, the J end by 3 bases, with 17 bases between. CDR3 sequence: CASSLISSLELYEQYF. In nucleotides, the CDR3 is TGTGCCAGCAGCTTAATTTCATCTCTCGAACTCTACGAGCAGTACTTC.

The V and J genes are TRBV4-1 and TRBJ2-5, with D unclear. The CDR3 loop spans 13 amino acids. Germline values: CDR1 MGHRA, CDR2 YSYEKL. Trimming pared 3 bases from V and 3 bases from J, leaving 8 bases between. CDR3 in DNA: TGCGCCAGCAGCCATCCAGCTAAAGAGACCCAGTACTTC. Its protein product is CASSHPAKETQYF.

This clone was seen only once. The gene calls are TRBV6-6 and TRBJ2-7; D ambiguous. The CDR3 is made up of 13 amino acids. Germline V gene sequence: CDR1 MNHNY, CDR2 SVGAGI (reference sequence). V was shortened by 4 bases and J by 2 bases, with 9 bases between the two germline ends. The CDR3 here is CASSWAVAYEQYF. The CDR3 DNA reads TGTGCCAGCAGTTGGGCAGTAGCCTACGAGCAGTACTTC.

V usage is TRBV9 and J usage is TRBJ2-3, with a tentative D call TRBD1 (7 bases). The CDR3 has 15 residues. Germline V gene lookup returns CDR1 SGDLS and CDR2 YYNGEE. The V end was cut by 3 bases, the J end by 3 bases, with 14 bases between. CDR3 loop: CASSGTGGGTDTQYF. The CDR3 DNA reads TGTGCCAGCAGCGGGACAGGAGGGGGTACAGATACGCAGTATTTT.

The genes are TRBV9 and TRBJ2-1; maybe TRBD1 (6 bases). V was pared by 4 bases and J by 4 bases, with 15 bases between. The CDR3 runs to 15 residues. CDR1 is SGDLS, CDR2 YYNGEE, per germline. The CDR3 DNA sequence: TGTGCCAGCAGCCTCCACGCTGGGACATACAATGAGCAGTTCTTC. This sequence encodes CASSLHAGTYNEQFF.

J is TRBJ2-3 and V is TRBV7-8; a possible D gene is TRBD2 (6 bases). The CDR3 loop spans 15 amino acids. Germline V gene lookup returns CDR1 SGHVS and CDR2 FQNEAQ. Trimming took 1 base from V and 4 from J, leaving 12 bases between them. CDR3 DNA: TGTGCCAGCAGCTTAGTCGGGGGTAGCTCAGATACGCAGTATTTT. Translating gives CASSLVGGSSDTQYF. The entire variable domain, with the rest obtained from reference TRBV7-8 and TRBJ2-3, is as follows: GAGVSQSPRYKVAKRGQDVALRCDPISGHVSLFWYQQALGQGPEFLTYFQNEAQLDKSGLPSDRFFAERPEGSVSTLKIQRTQQEDSAVYLCASSLVGGSSDTQYFGPGTRLTVL.

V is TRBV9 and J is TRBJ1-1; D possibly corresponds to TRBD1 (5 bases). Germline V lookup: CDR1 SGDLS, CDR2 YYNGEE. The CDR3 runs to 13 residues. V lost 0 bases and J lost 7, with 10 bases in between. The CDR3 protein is CASSVGTGVEAFF. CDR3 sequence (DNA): TGTGCCAGCAGCGTAGGCACAGGCGTTGAAGCTTTCTTT.

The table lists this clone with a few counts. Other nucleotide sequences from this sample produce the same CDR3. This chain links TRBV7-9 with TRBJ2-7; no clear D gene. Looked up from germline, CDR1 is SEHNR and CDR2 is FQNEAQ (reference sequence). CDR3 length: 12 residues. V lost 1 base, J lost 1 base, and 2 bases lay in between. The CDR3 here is CASSLGSYEQYF. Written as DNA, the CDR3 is TGTGCCAGCAGCTTAGGGTCCTACGAGCAGTACTTC.

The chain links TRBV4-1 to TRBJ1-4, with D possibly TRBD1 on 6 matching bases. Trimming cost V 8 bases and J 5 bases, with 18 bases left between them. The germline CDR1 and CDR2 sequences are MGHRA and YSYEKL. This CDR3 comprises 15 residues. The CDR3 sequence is CASRPTPGQNEKLFF. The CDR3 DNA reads TGCGCCAGCCGCCCCACCCCCGGACAGAATGAAAAACTGTTTTTT.

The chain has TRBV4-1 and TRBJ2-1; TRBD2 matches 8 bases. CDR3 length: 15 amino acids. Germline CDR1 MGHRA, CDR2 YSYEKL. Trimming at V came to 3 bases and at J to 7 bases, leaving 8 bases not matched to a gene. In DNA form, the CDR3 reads TGCGCCAGCAGCCAGGGACTAGGGATGCGAAATGAGCAGTTCTTC. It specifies CASSQGLGMRNEQFF.

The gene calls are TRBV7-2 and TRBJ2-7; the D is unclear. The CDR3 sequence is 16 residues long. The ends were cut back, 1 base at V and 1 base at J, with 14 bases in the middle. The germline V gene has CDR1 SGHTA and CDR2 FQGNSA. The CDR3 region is CASSLDGASASYEQYF. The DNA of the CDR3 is TGTGCCAGCAGCTTAGATGGAGCGTCTGCGTCCTACGAGCAGTACTTC.

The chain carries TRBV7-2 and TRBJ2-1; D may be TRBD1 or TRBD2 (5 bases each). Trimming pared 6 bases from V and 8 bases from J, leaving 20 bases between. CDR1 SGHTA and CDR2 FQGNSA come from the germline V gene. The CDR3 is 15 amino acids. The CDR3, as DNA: TGTGCCAGCAGAAGATCGGACTGGCTAGGGGATGAGCAGTTCTTC. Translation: CASRRSDWLGDEQFF.

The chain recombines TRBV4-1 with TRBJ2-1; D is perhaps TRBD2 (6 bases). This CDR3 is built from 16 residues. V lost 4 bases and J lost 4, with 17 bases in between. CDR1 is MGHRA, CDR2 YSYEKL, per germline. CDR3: CASSRERESGYNEQFF. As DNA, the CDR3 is TGCGCCAGCAGCCGGGAACGGGAGTCGGGGTACAATGAGCAGTTCTTC.

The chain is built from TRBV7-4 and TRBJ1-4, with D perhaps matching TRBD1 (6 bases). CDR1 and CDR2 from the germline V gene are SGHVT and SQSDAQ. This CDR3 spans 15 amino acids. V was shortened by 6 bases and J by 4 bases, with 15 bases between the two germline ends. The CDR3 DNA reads TGTGCCAGCAGACCTTATGACAGGTTTAATGAAAAACTGTTTTTT. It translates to CASRPYDRFNEKLFF.

This CDR3 reads CASSFGPTDTQYF. CDR3 nucleotide sequence: TGTGCCAGCAGTTTCGGGCCCACAGATACGCAGTATTTT. The chain recombines TRBV7-3 with TRBJ2-3; D ambiguous. Trimming took 6 bases from V and 2 from J, leaving 9 bases between them. The CDR3 is 13 amino acids. CDR1 and CDR2 (germline): SGHTA, FQGTGA.

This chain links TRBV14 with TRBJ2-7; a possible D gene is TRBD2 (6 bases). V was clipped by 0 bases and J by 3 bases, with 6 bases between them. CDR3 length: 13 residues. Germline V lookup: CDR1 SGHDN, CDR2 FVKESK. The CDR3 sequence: CASSQERGYEQYF. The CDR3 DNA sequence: TGTGCCAGCAGCCAAGAGCGGGGCTACGAGCAGTACTTC.

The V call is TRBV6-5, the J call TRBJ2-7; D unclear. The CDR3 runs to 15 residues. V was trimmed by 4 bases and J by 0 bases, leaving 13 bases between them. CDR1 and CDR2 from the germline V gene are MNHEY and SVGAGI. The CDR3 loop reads CASSSPRFDSYEQYF. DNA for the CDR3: TGTGCCAGCAGTTCTCCCCGATTCGACTCCTACGAGCAGTACTTC.

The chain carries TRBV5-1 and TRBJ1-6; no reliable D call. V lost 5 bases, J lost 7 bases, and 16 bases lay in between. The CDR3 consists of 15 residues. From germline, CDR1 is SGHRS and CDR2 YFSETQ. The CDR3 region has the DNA TGCGCCAGCAGAGTGGGTGGGCATGGGAATTCACCCCTCCACTTT. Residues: CASRVGGHGNSPLHF. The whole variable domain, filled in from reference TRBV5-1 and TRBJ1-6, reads KAGVTQTPRYLIKTRGQQVTLSCSPISGHRSVSWYQQTPGQGLQFLFEYFSETQRNKGNFPGRFSGRQFSNSRSEMNVSTLELGDSALYLCASRVGGHGNSPLHFGNGTRLTVT.

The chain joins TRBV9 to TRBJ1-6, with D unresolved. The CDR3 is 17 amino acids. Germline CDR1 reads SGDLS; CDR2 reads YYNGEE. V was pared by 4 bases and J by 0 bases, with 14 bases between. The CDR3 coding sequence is TGTGCCAGCAGCATTGAGACCAAGCCCTCCTATAATTCACCCCTCCACTTT. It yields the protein CASSIETKPSYNSPLHF. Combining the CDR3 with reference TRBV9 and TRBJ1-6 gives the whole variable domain DSGVTQTPKHLITATGQRVTLRCSPRSGDLSVYWYQQSLDQGLQFLIQYYNGEERAKGNILERFSAQQFPDLHSELNLSSLELGDSALYFCASSIETKPSYNSPLHFGNGTRLTVT.

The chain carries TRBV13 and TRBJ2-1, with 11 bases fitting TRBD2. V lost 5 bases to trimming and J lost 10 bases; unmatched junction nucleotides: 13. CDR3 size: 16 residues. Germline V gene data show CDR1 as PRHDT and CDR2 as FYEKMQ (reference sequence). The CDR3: CASSLRTSGGRVEQFF. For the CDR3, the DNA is TGTGCCAGCAGCCTCCGTACTAGCGGGGGCCGCGTGGAGCAGTTCTTC.